The clone carrying this T cell receptor (beta chain) came up many times. The antigen is not known. In TCRdb, the reads were re-called with MiXCR into one record per CDR3 protein. The data contain under 200,000 distinct CDR3 sequences, about a sixth of them singletons. This CDR3 is built from 15 residues. The V segment lost 3 bases and the J segment 2 bases; nucleotides outside the gene matches: 5. Germline V gene sequence: CDR1 MNHNS, CDR2 SASEGT. This specimen belongs to a study of T cell repertoires in cytomegalovirus infection. The overall study: Shared public TCR beta signatures pointed to both CMV infection and a matching HLA type. Broader study findings: Summed public TCR beta family frequency identified CMV carriers bearing the relevant HLA.

The sequence derives from a human donor in good health (CMV status not recorded). Some clones in this sample may be carry-over from other donors' samples. This sequence joins TRBV6-1 and TRBJ2-7; 9 nucleotides match TRBD2. The sample taken for sequencing was CD8+ T cells from PBMCs. CDR3 region: CASSEREGPPYEQYF. The CDR3 nucleotides are TGTGCCAGCAGTGAGCGGGAGGGCCCCCCCTACGAGCAGTACTTC.